This T cell receptor (beta chain) is drawn from a study of chemoradiotherapy in HPV16-positive cancers. Overall study results and limits: The functional HPV-specific definition rests on just two HPV16-positive patients. Candidate HPV-specific clones and E7-related TCR motifs grew in tumor during treatment. In HPV16-positive patients, HPV-responsive T-cell expansion tracked better recurrence-free survival.

Germline CDR1 and CDR2: MGHRA and YSYEKL. Between the trimmed V and J ends, which lost 8 bases and 4 bases, there was a span of 24 bases. The CDR3 spans 16 residues. Some clones are missing from TCRdb's copy, which holds only in-frame ones; the method was immunoSEQ multiplex PCR. The sample has about 36,000 clones, 92% seen once; the top ten hold more than 3%. Points on this clone: The antigen remains unidentified.

Repertoires were sampled repeatedly during chemoradiotherapy. The rearrangement links TRBV4-1 to TRBJ2-7; D may be TRBD1 (7 bases). The sequence was collected from a human donor with HPV-associated anogenital cancer. The sequencing used blood, collected from a patient who underwent chemoradiotherapy. The CDR3 nucleotides read TGCGCCAGCCCCATAGGAGGGGGCAAGGGTTTATACGAGCAGTACTTC. It codes for CASPIGGGKGLYEQYF.